The entry below describes one T cell receptor (beta chain). CDR3 length equals 13 residues. Trimming cost V 3 bases and J 8 bases, with 11 bases left between them. Germline-derived CDR1 and CDR2 are MDHEN and SYDVKM. The data were produced by immunoSEQ multiplex PCR, yet TCRdb's version contains in-frame clones alone and is incomplete. The data hold about 70,000 clones, with around nine tenths observed a single time. The sample originates from a study of OX40 agonist ivuxolimab in advanced cancers. This sequence originates from an adult with an advanced solid tumor such as melanoma, head and neck, liver or kidney cancer. The sample here was CD4+ or CD8+ T cells sorted from blood, taken in a trial of the OX40 agonist ivuxolimab. The V and J genes are TRBV28 and TRBJ1-5, with D maybe TRBD1 (5 bases). In DNA form, the CDR3 reads TGTGCCAGCAGTTTTGGGGCGGTTGAGCCCCAGCATTTT. It codes for CASSFGAVEPQHF.